Listed here are 14 T cell receptor beta chains from one sample, sequenced in a study of vaccination effects on CD4 cells after COVID-19. Within the ViraFEST assay, antigen-specific CD4+ T cells underwent expansion with viral peptide pools prior to sequencing. Isolating CD4+ T cells followed approximately ten days of culture. Vaccine recipients, nucleocapsid antibody negative, had no prior SARS-CoV-2 infection. TCRdb's table, derived via immunoSEQ multiplex PCR, lists solely in-frame clones and lacks some. The sample contains tens of thousands of clones, over 75% of which appear only once. The antigens of these receptors remain unknown. The input for sequencing was CD4+ T cells from PBMCs cultured with HCoV-NL63 spike peptides, taken before COVID-19 vaccination. The source of these receptors is a human donor who received a COVID-19 vaccine.

V is TRBV3-1 (or the pseudogene TRBV3-2) and J is TRBJ2-2, with 15 bases fitting TRBD2. The V gene end was trimmed by 6 bases and the J gene end by 3 bases; junction bases not matched to a gene: 8. Germline lookup yields CDR1 LGHDT and CDR2 YNNKEL (reference sequence). The CDR3 is 18 residues long. The CDR3 loop is CASSRLGLAGGDTGELFF. The DNA for the CDR3 is TGTGCCAGCAGTCGTCTCGGACTAGCGGGGGGGGACACCGGGGAGCTGTTTTTT.

J is TRBJ1-2 and V is TRBV7-9, with a tentative D call TRBD1 (6 bases). The CDR3 length is 13 residues. V lost 5 bases, J lost 6 bases, and 13 bases lay in between. Germline assignment: CDR1 SEHNR and CDR2 FQNEAQ (reference sequence). The CDR3 reads CASSPRGRDGYTF. The CDR3 DNA sequence: TGTGCCAGCAGCCCCAGGGGTAGGGATGGCTACACCTTC.

The chain couples TRBV7-2 to TRBJ1-1; 9 nucleotides align to TRBD1. The V segment lost 4 bases and the J segment 4 bases; nucleotides outside the gene matches: 4. Germline values: CDR1 SGHTA, CDR2 FQGNSA. CDR3 size: 14 residues. CDR3 in DNA: TGTGCCAGCAGCTCACAGGGGGCCAGCACTGAAGCTTTCTTT. Amino acids: CASSSQGASTEAFF.

V usage is TRBV10-3 and J usage is TRBJ1-4; D gene ambiguous. Germline-derived CDR1 and CDR2 are ENHRY and SYGVKD. The CDR3 is 14 residues long. Between the trimmed V and J ends, which lost 2 bases and 4 bases, there was a span of 8 bases. This CDR3 is CAISERQINEKLFF. Written as DNA, the CDR3 is TGTGCCATCAGTGAGAGGCAAATTAATGAAAAACTGTTTTTT.

The rearrangement uses TRBV12-3 or TRBV12-4 and TRBJ2-5, with D possibly matching TRBD1 (5 bases). V lost 3 bases, J lost 5 bases, and 10 bases lay in between. CDR3 length equals 13 residues. The chain's CDR3 is CASSFQGGETQYF. CDR3 DNA: TGTGCCAGCAGTTTTCAGGGTGGGGAGACCCAGTACTTC.

The rearrangement links TRBV7-6 to TRBJ1-1; 10 bases align to TRBD1. The germline CDR1 and CDR2 sequences are SGHVS and FNYEAQ. The CDR3 contains 17 residues. V lost 5 bases to trimming and J lost 5 bases; unmatched junction nucleotides: 14. CDR3 protein: CASSPRTGGVVGTEAFF. The CDR3 DNA reads TGTGCCAGCAGCCCTCGGACAGGGGGTGTAGTAGGTACTGAAGCTTTCTTT. Full variable domain (missing parts from reference TRBV7-6 and TRBJ1-1): GAGVSQSPRYKVTKRGQDVALRCDPISGHVSLYWYRQALGQGPEFLTYFNYEAQQDKSGLPNDRFSAERPEGSISTLTIQRTEQRDSAMYRCASSPRTGGVVGTEAFFGQGTRLTVV.

The chain employs TRBV6-6 and TRBJ2-3; 12 bases are a match to TRBD2. The CDR3 runs to 19 residues. CDR1 and CDR2 from the germline V gene are MNHNY and SVGAGI (reference sequence). The V segment lost 5 bases and the J segment 8 bases; nucleotides outside the gene matches: 20. The chain's CDR3 is CASSHRATSGGPGVGTQYF. CDR3 DNA: TGTGCCAGCAGTCACCGAGCGACTAGCGGGGGCCCGGGTGTTGGTACGCAGTATTTT.

The chain employs TRBV6-4 and TRBJ1-2; D is perhaps TRBD1 (6 bases). Trimming removed 2 bases at V and 7 bases at J, with 11 bases between. The CDR3 runs to 13 residues. Germline V gene lookup returns CDR1 MRHNA and CDR2 SNTAGT. The CDR3 bases are TGTGCCAGCAGTGACCAGCAGGGGCTTGGCTACACCTTC. Translated, it gives CASSDQQGLGYTF.

This clone was seen just once. V usage is TRBV30 and J usage is TRBJ1-5; 8 bases fit TRBD1. V lost 4 bases and J lost 0; bases outside the gene matches: 14. The germline CDR1 and CDR2 sequences are GTSNPN and SVGIG (reference sequence). The CDR3 contains 18 residues. CDR3 protein: CAWTYRGQGVSSNQPQHF. In DNA form, the CDR3 reads TGTGCCTGGACGTACCGAGGACAGGGAGTAAGTAGCAATCAGCCCCAGCATTTT.

The chain recombines TRBV5-1 with TRBJ2-3; D is ambiguous. The CDR3 is made up of 15 amino acids. V was trimmed by 5 bases and J by 5 bases, leaving 18 bases between them. Germline V gives CDR1 SGHRS, CDR2 YFSETQ. CDR3 DNA: TGCGCCAGCAGTTCGACACCCACCAACGGAGATACGCAGTATTTT. Encoded protein: CASSSTPTNGDTQYF.

The chain recombines TRBV3-1 (or the pseudogene TRBV3-2) with TRBJ1-6, with a possible D match to TRBD1 (6 bases). Trimming cost V 1 base and J 9 bases, with 16 bases left between them. Germline V gene data show CDR1 as LGHDT and CDR2 as YNNKEL (reference sequence). This CDR3 comprises 16 residues. The CDR3 reads CASSQVGGQGTSPLHF. CDR3 bases: TGTGCCAGCAGCCAAGTGGGGGGGCAGGGGACTTCACCCCTCCACTTT.

This chain connects TRBV7-9 to TRBJ2-3; 9 nucleotides line up with TRBD2. The CDR3 loop spans 16 amino acids. CDR1 SEHNR and CDR2 FQNEAQ come from the germline V gene (reference sequence). Losses at the gene ends were 3 bases for V and 2 bases for J; bases not matched to a gene: 6. The CDR3: CASSFGAGGPTDTQYF. The CDR3 DNA is TGTGCCAGCAGCTTCGGGGCGGGGGGGCCCACAGATACGCAGTATTTT.

This chain connects TRBV5-8 to TRBJ1-3; D not certain. CDR3 length: 14 residues. CDR1 and CDR2 (germline): SGHTS, YDEGEE. V lost 4 bases and J lost 4, with 12 bases in between. Written as DNA, the CDR3 is TGTGCCAGCAGCCGAGAAATGAGAGGAAACACCATATATTTT. This codes for CASSREMRGNTIYF.

This clone has a single count. The chain has TRBV5-1 and TRBJ2-5, with D possibly being TRBD1 (6 bases). CDR1 and CDR2 (germline): SGHRS, YFSETQ. This CDR3 is 14 amino acids long. The V end lost 2 bases, the J end lost 2 bases, and 10 bases lay between the germline ends. The CDR3 is CASSFNGQQETQYF. The CDR3 DNA reads as TGCGCCAGCAGCTTTAACGGACAGCAAGAGACCCAGTACTTC.